The source of this T cell receptor beta chain is a study of cytomegalovirus exposure and HLA in healthy donors. In the study overall: An earlier analysis identified some 110 million unique TCR beta sequences in about 170 million T cells. Broader study findings: As immune exposure information, only CMV serostatus was available.

V lost 3 bases, J lost 0 bases, and 17 bases lay in between. The CDR3 consists of 17 residues. CDR1 and CDR2 (germline): SGHNT, YENEEA. This clone was found once. Its specificity is unknown. Use of 60 Vbeta and 13 Jbeta primers characterized the PCR. Generated by immunoSEQ multiplex PCR, the TCRdb table keeps only in-frame clones and is missing some. Among some 130,000 clones, approximately 61% were seen once, and the ten largest hold approximately 1.7%. This TCR came from a human donor in good health. The gene calls are TRBV11-3 and TRBJ2-5, with D unresolved. Material: PBMCs. The CDR3 DNA is TGTGCCAGCAGCTTCAAACCAGGTTTACCTGACCAAGAGACCCAGTACTTC. Translating it yields CASSFKPGLPDQETQYF.